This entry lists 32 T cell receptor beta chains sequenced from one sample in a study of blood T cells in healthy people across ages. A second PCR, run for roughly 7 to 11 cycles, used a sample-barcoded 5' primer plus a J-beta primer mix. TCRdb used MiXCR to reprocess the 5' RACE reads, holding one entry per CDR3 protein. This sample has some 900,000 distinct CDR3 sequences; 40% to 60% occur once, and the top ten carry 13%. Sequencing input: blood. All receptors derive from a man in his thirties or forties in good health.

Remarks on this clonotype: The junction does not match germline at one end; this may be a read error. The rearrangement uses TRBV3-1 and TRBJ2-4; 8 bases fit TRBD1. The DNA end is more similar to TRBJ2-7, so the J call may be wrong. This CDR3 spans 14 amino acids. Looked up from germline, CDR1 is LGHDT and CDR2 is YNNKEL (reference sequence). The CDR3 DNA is TGTGCCGGCAGTCCTGGACAGGGTTACTACGAGCAGTACTTC. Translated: CAGSPGQGYYEQYF.

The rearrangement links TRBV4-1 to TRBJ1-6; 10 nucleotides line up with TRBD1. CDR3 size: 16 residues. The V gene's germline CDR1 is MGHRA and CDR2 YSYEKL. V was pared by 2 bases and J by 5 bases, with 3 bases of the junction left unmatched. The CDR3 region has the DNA TGCGCCAGCAGCCAATCCGGGACAGGGGATAATTCACCCCTCCACTTT. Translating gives CASSQSGTGDNSPLHF.

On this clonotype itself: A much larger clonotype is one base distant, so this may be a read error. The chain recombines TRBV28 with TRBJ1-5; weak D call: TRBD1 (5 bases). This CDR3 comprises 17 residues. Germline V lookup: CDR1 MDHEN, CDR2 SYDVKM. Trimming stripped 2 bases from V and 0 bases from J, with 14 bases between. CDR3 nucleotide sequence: TGTGCCAGCAGTTTACCGGGACGGCTCTATAGCAATCAGCCCCAGCATTTT. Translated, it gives CASSLPGRLYSNQPQHF.

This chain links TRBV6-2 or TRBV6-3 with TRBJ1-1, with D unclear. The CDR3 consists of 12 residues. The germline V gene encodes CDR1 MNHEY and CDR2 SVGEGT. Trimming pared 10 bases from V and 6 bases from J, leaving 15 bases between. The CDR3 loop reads CATMGMGAEAFF. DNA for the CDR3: TGTGCCACAATGGGGATGGGCGCTGAAGCTTTCTTT.

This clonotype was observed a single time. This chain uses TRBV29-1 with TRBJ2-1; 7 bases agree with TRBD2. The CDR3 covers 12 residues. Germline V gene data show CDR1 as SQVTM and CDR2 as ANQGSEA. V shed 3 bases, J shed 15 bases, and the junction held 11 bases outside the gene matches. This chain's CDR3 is CSVEPAGRPPFF. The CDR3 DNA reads TGCAGCGTTGAGCCAGCGGGACGCCCCCCGTTCTTC.

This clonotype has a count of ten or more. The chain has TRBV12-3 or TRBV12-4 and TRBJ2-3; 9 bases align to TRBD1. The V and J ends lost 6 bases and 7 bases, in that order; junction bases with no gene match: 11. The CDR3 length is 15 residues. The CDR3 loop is CASSRPGTGRNTQYF. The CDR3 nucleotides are TGTGCCAGCAGCCGCCCCGGGACAGGGCGGAATACGCAGTATTTT.

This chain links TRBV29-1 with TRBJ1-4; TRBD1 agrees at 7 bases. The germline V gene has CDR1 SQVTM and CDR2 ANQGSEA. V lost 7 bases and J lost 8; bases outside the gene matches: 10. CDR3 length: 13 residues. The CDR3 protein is CSAARGGSEKLFF. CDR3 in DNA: TGCAGCGCGGCCAGGGGGGGGAGCGAAAAACTGTTTTTT.

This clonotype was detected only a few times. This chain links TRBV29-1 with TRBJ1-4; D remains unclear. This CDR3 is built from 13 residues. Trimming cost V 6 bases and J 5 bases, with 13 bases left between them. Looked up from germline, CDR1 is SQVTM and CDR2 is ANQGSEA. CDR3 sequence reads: CSVNSGVNEKLFF. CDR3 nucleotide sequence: TGCAGCGTCAACAGCGGCGTAAATGAAAAACTGTTTTTT.

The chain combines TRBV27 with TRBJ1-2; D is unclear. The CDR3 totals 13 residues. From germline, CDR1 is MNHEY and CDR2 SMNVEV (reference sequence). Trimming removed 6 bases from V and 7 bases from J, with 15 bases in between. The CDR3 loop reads CASSPAGSVGYTF. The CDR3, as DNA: TGTGCCAGCAGCCCCGCGGGGTCTGTTGGCTACACCTTC.

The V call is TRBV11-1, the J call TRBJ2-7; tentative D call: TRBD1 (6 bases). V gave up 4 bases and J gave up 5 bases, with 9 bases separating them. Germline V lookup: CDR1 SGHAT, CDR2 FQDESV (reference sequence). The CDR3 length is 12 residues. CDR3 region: CASSSDRNEQYF. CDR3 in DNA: TGTGCCAGCAGCTCGGACAGAAACGAGCAGTACTTC.

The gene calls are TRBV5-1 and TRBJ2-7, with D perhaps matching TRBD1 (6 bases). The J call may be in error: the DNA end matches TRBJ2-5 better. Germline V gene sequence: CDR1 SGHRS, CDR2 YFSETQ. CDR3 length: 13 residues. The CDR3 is CASRGANDETQYF. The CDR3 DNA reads TGCGCCAGCAGGGGGGCTAACGACGAGACCCAGTACTTC.

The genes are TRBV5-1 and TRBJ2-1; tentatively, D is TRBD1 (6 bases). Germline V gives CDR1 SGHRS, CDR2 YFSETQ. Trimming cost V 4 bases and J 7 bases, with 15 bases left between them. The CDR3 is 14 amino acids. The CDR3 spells CASSPRTDQNEQFF. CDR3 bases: TGCGCCAGCAGCCCCCGGACAGACCAAAATGAGCAGTTCTTC.

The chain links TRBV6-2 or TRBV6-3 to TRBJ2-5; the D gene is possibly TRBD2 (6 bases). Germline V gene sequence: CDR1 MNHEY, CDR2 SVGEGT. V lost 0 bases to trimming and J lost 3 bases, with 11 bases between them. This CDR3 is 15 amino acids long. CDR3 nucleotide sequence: TGTGCCAGCAGTTACTCTCCTCTAGCGAAAGAGACCCAGTACTTC. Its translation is CASSYSPLAKETQYF.

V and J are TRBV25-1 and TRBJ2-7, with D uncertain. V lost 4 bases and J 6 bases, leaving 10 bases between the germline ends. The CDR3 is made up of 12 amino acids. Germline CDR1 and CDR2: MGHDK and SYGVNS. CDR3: CASSGDLGEQYF. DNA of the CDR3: TGTGCCAGCAGTGGTGACCTGGGCGAGCAGTACTTC.

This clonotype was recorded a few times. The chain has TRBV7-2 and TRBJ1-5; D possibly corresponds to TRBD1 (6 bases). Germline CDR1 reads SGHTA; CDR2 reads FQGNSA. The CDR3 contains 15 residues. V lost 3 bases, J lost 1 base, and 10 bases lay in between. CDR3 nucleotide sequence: TGTGCCAGCAGCTTTAGCAGGGGAAGCAATCAGCCCCAGCATTTT. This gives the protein CASSFSRGSNQPQHF.

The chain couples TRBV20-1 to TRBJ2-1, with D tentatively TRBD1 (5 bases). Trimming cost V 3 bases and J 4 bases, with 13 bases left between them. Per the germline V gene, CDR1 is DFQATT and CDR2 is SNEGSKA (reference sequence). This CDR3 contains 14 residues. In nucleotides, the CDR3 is TGCAGTGCTAGGGGCAGGGAAGATTACAATGAGCAGTTCTTC. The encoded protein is CSARGREDYNEQFF.

The chain's CDR3 is CASTLAGLHTDTQYF. In nucleotides, the CDR3 is TGTGCCAGCACCCTAGCGGGACTCCACACAGATACGCAGTATTTT. The chain combines TRBV7-2 with TRBJ2-3, with 9 bases aligning to TRBD2. Germline V lookup: CDR1 SGHTA, CDR2 FQGNSA. The CDR3 is 15 amino acids. Unmatched junction bases numbered 7, after V lost 7 bases and J lost 2 bases.

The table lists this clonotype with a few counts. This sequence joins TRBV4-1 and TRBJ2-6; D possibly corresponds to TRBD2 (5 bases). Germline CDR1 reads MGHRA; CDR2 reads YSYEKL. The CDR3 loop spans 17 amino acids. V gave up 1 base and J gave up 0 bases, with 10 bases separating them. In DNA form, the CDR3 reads TGCGCCAGCAGCCAAGCGGACTCCGCCTCTGGGGCCAACGTCCTGACTTTC. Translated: CASSQADSASGANVLTF.

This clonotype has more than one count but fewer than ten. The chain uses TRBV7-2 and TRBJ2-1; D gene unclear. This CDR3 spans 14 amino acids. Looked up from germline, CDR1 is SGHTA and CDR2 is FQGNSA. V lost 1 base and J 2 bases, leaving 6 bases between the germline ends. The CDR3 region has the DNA TGTGCCAGCAGCTTAGTAGTCACCTACAATGAGCAGTTCTTC. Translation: CASSLVVTYNEQFF.

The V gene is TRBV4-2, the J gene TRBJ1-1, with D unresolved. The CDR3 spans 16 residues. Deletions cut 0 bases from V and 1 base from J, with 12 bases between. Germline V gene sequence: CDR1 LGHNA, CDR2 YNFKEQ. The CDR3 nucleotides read TGTGCCAGCAGCCAAGAAAGGACCGACAAGAACACTGAAGCTTTCTTT. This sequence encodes CASSQERTDKNTEAFF.

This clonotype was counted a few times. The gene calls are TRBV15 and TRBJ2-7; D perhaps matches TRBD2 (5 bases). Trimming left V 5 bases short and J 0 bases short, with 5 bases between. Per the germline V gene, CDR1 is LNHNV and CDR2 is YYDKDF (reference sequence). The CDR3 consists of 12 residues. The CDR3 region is CATSLASYEQYF. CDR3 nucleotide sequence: TGTGCCACCAGCCTAGCCTCCTACGAGCAGTACTTC.

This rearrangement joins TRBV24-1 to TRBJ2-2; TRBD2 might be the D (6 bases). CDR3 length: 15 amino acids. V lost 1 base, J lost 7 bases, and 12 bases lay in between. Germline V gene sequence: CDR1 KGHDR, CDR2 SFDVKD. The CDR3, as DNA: TGTGCCACCAGTGATTTAGGAGGGGCGAGCGGGGAGCTGTTTTTT. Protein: CATSDLGGASGELFF.

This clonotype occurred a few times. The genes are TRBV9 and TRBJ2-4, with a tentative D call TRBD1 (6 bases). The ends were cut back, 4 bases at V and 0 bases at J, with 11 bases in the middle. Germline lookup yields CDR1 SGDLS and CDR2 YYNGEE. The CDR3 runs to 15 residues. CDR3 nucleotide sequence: TGTGCCAGCAGCCCAGGGGCGTTAGCCAAAAACATTCAGTACTTC. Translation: CASSPGALAKNIQYF.

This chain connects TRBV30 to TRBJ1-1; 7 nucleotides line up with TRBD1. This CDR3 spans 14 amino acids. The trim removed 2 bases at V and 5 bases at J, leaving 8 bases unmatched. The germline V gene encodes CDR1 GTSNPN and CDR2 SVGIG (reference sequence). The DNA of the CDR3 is TGTGCCTGGAGTCCATCAGGGGGTGGAACTGAAGCTTTCTTT. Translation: CAWSPSGGGTEAFF.

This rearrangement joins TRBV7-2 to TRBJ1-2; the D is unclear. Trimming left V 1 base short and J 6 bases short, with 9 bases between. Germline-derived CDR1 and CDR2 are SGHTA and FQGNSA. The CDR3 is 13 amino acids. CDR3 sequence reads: CASSLGGGDGYTF. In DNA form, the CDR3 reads TGTGCCAGCAGCTTAGGGGGTGGCGATGGCTACACCTTC.

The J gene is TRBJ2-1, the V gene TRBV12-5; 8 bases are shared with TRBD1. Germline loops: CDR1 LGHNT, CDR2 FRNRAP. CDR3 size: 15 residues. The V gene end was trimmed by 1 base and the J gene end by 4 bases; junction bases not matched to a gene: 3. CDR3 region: CASGLGTGGYNEQFF. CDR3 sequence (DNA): TGTGCTAGTGGTTTGGGAACAGGGGGTTACAATGAGCAGTTCTTC.

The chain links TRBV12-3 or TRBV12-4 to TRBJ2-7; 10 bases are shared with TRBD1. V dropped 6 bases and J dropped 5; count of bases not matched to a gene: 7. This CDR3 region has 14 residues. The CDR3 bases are TGTGCCAGCAGCCTCAGGGACAGGGGAGACGAGCAGTACTTC. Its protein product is CASSLRDRGDEQYF.

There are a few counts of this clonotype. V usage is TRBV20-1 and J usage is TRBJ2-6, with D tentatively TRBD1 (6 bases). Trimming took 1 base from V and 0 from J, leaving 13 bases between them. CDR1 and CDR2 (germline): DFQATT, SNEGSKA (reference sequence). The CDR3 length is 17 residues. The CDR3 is CSARVEGGHSGANVLTF. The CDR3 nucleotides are TGCAGTGCTAGAGTGGAAGGGGGACACTCTGGGGCCAACGTCCTGACTTTC.

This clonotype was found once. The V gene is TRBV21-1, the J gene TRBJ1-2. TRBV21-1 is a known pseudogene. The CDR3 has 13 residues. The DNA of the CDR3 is TGTGCCGCACGGGAGGGCCTTAACTATGGCTACACCTTC. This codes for CAAREGLNYGYTF.

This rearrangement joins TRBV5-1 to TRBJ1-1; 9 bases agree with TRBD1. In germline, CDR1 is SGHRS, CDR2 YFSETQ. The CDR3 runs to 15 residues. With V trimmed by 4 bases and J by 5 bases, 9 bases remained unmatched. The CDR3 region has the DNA TGCGCCAGCAGCCCCCTGGGACAGGGCGGGACTGAAGCTTTCTTT. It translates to CASSPLGQGGTEAFF.

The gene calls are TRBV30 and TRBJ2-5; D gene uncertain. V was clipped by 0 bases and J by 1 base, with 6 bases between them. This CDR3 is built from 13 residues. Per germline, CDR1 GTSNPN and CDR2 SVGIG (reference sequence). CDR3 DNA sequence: TGTGCCTGGAGTGTACGAGCCCAAGAGACCCAGTACTTC. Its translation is CAWSVRAQETQYF.

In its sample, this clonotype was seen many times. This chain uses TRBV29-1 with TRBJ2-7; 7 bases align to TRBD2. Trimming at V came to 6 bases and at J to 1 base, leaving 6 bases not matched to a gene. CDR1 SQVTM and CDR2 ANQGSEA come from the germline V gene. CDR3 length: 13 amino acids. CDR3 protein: CSVQTSVSYEQYF. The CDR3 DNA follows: TGCAGCGTCCAAACTAGCGTGTCCTACGAGCAGTACTTC.